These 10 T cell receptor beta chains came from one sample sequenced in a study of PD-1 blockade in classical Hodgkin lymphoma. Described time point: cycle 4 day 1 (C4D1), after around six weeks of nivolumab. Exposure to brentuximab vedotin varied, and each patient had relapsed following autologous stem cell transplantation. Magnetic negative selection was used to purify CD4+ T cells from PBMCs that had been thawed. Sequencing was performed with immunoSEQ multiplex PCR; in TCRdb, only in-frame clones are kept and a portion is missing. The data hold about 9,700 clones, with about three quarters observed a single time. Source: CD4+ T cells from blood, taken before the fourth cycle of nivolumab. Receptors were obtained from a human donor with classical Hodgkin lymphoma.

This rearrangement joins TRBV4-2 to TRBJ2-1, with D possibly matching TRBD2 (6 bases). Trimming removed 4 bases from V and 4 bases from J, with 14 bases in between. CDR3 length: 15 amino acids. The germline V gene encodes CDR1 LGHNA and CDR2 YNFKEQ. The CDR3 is CASSLGSGTYNEQFF. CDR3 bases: TGTGCCAGCAGCCTGGGTAGCGGCACTTACAATGAGCAGTTCTTC.

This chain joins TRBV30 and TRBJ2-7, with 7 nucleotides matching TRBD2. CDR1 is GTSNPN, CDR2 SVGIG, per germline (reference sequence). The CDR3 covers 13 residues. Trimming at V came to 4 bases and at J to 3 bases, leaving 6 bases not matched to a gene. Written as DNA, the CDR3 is TGTGCCTGGACACGGGGGGATAACTACGAGCAGTACTTC. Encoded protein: CAWTRGDNYEQYF.

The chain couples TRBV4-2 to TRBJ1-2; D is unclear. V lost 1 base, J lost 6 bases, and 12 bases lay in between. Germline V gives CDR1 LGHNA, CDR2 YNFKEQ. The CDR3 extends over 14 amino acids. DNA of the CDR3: TGTGCCAGCAGCCAAGCGAAAGGGAGAGATGGCTACACCTTC. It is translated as CASSQAKGRDGYTF.

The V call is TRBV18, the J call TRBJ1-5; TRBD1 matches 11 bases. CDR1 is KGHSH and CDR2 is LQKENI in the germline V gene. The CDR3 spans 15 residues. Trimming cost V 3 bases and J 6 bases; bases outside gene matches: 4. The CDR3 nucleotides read TGTGCCAGCTCACCGGGGACAGGGGGGAGTCAGCCCCAGCATTTT. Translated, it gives CASSPGTGGSQPQHF.

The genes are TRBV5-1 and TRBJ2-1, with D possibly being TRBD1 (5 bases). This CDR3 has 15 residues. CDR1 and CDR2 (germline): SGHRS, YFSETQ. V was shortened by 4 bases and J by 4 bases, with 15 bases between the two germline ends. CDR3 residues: CASSVGDLMYNEQFF. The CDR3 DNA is TGCGCCAGCAGCGTAGGGGATTTAATGTACAATGAGCAGTTCTTC.

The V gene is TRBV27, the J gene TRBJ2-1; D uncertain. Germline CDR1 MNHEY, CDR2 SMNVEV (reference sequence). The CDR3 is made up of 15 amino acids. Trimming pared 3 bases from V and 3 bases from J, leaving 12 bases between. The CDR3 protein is CASSFRVGVYNEQFF. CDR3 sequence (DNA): TGTGCCAGCAGTTTTCGGGTAGGTGTCTACAATGAGCAGTTCTTC.

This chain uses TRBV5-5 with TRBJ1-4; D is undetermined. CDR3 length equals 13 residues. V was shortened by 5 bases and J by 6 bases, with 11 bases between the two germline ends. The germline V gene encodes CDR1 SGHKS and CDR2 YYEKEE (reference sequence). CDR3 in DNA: TGTGCCAGCAGTAGAGAAGGGTATGAAAAACTGTTTTTT. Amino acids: CASSREGYEKLFF.

The CDR3: CASSGTGGRGNTIYF. In DNA, the CDR3 is TGTGCCAGCAGCGGGACAGGGGGCAGAGGAAACACCATATATTTT. V and J are TRBV4-2 and TRBJ1-3; 12 bases match TRBD1. Germline values: CDR1 LGHNA, CDR2 YNFKEQ. V was pared by 5 bases and J by 4 bases, with 3 bases of the junction left unmatched. The CDR3 covers 15 residues.

The CDR3 region is CASNRDRGVYGYTF. DNA of the CDR3: TGTGCCAGTAACCGGGACAGGGGTGTCTATGGCTACACCTTC. This chain links TRBV19 with TRBJ1-2, with 10 bases identical to TRBD1. In germline, CDR1 is LNHDA, CDR2 SQIVND (reference sequence). The ends lost 7 bases at V and 4 bases at J; junction bases unmatched: 6. The CDR3 runs to 14 residues.

The CDR3 nucleotides read TGTGCCAGCTCACCTCGGGCGGGGGGGCGAGGACAAGAGACCCAGTACTTC. Translation: CASSPRAGGRGQETQYF. The V and J genes are TRBV18 and TRBJ2-5; the match to TRBD2 covers 9 bases. CDR3 size: 17 residues. Germline V lookup: CDR1 KGHSH, CDR2 LQKENI. V shed 3 bases, J shed 2 bases, and the junction held 10 bases outside the gene matches.